This T cell receptor (gamma chain) was recorded in a study of gamma-delta T cells after stem cell transplantation (TCRdb year 2016). Of note for this clone: Its antigen specificity is not known. No base quality information exists; no much larger clone differs at one position.

Trimming accounts for 6 bases at V and 7 bases at J, while the number of junction bases matched to no gene is 3. CDR1 GITISATS and CDR2 ISYDGTV were looked up in the germline V gene (reference sequence). Reading from cysteine to phenylalanine, the CDR3 counts 14 amino acids. The DNA shown is the 42-base CDR3, in frame from base 1. Library preparation used RT-PCR. Sequencer: Illumina MiSeq. TCRdb reran clone calling on the public reads with CATT; rows sharing one DNA sequence were then combined. For this sample the table gives approximately 200 gamma-chain clones, of which about a sixth were detected only once. The top ten clonotypes cover 62% of the sample.

Sequencing used gamma-delta T cells. The sequence was obtained from a human donor. It is not recorded whose cells these are; they may come from a transplant donor. This sequence uses TRGV9 and TRGJP. The J gene, absent from TCRdb, was called here by matching the DNA to germline. In nucleotide form, the sequence is TGTGCCTTGTGGACCGAGTTGGGCAAAAAAATCAAGGTATTT. The translation is CALWTELGKKIKVF.